The present T cell receptor (beta chain) was sequenced within a study of T-cell memory formation after mild COVID-19. One entry per CDR3 protein results from TCRdb running MiXCR on the 5' RACE reads. The repertoire has 92,000 or so distinct CDR3 sequences, 13% of them found once; the top ten carry 25% to 35%. This clonotype has a handful of counts. CDR3 length: 14 residues. With 5 bases removed from V and 0 bases from J, the gap between germline ends came to 10 bases. Germline V CDR1 and CDR2: LNHDA, SQIVND (reference sequence). This TCR came from an adult woman who had mild COVID-19 (a few samples of this study predate the infection). Cell type and time point are not known. The J gene is TRBJ2-5, the V gene TRBV19; maybe TRBD2 (5 bases). Sequences were obtained from PBMCs or a T cell subset sorted from them (not recorded which). CDR3 in amino acids: CASSVDGDQETQYF. In nucleotides, the CDR3 is TGTGCCAGTAGTGTGGACGGGGACCAAGAGACCCAGTACTTC.